This TCR beta chain was identified during a study of cytomegalovirus exposure and HLA in healthy donors. The PCR had 60 Vbeta and 13 Jbeta primers. The protocol was immunoSEQ multiplex PCR, while the TCRdb copy is restricted to in-frame clones and leaves out a portion. The sample lists 150,000 to 200,000 clones; 81% were seen once. CDR1 is SGDLS, CDR2 YYNGEE, per germline. This CDR3 has 13 residues. V was cut by 5 bases and J by 2 bases, with 11 bases left in between. The genes are TRBV9 and TRBJ2-7; no definite D call. The sequence came from a woman in her 30s in good health and CMV-seronegative. The sample taken for sequencing was PBMCs. The CDR3 sequence: CASSSEPPYEQYF. The CDR3 nucleotides are TGTGCCAGCAGTTCCGAGCCTCCCTACGAGCAGTACTTC.